This T cell receptor (beta chain) was obtained from a study of blood T cells in healthy people across ages. Isolation per sample recovered at least 6.5 million PBMCs. It was with a sample-barcoded 5' primer and a J-beta primer mix that a second PCR of about 6 to 11 cycles was run. Template switching added a 12-random-nucleotide identifier to every cDNA molecule. MiXCR, run by TCRdb on the 5' RACE reads, gives a single entry per CDR3 protein. The sample has 850,000 to 1,100,000 distinct CDR3 sequences, about two fifths seen once. This clonotype originated in a man aged 18 to 35 in good health. What was sequenced was blood.

CDR3 in amino acids: CASSPWTGSETQYF. CDR3 DNA sequence: TGTGCCAGCAGTCCATGGACAGGGTCAGAGACCCAGTACTTC. The rearrangement uses TRBV6-1 and TRBJ2-5, with 8 positions matching TRBD1. Per the germline V gene, CDR1 is MNHNS and CDR2 is SASEGT. V lost 5 bases and J lost 4; bases outside the gene matches: 6. The CDR3 consists of 14 residues.